Here is one T cell receptor (beta chain) with its context. Its target is unknown. These data originate in a study of shared clonotypes between healthy human individuals. Genomic DNA from unsorted samples was obtained from 70 million to 90 million PBMCs (per sample). Among the unsorted PBMC samples, replicate PCRs used 300 ng DNA, 25,000 to 30,000 T cell genomes. Data came from immunoSEQ multiplex PCR; TCRdb stores just in-frame clones and leaves some out. The sample includes hundreds of thousands of clones, about 76% of them seen just once. General study findings and limits: Limitation of the genetic and exposure-history diversity represented came from the few donors.

Trimming removed 2 bases at V and 5 bases at J, with 12 bases between. There are 15 residues in the CDR3. The germline gives CDR1 SEHNR, CDR2 FQNEAQ (reference sequence). The chain links TRBV7-9 to TRBJ2-2, with no clear D. The sample was PBMCs. This receptor was obtained from a woman between 40 and 50 years old in good health. Some clones in this sample may be carry-over from other donors' samples. The CDR3 reads CASSLLWASTGELFF. CDR3 sequence (DNA): TGTGCCAGCAGCTTATTGTGGGCATCGACCGGGGAGCTGTTTTTT. Filled out from reference TRBV7-9 and TRBJ2-2, the complete variable domain reads DTGVSQNPRHKITKRGQNVTFRCDPISEHNRLYWYRQTLGQGPEFLTYFQNEAQLEKSRLLSDRFSAERPKGSFSTLEIQRTEQGDSAMYLCASSLLWASTGELFFGEGSRLTVL.